This T cell receptor beta chain was profiled in a study of cytomegalovirus exposure and HLA in healthy donors. Study results and caveats: Later on, a genetic analysis was performed. It linked a missense variant in DCLRE1C with V- and J-gene trimming of TCR beta.

Notes on this clone: Its antigen is unknown.

PCR involved 60 Vbeta and 13 Jbeta primers. This table comes from immunoSEQ multiplex PCR, and its TCRdb copy is limited to in-frame clones, with some not included. The sample totals roughly 220,000 clones; its top ten clones hold 1.1%. This CDR3 spans 17 amino acids. V lost 3 bases, J lost 6 bases, and 12 bases stayed unmatched. Per the germline V gene, CDR1 is KGHSH and CDR2 is LQKENI. The rearrangement joins TRBV18 to TRBJ2-3, with 10 bases fitting TRBD2. The receptor's source is a girl aged 2-15 years in good health and CMV-seropositive. Sequencing input: PBMCs. For the CDR3, the DNA is TGTGCCAGCTCACCGCTCACTCCTAGCGGGAGTTGGGATACGCAGTATTTT. Residues: CASSPLTPSGSWDTQYF.